This record covers a single T cell receptor beta chain. Its antigen is unidentified. These data belong to a study of beta chain features in type 1 diabetes. Study outcomes and limitations: The study found moderately but significantly shorter TCRB CDR3s in all four CD4+ subsets of Type 1 diabetes patients.

Every bit of the isolated RNA underwent reverse transcription, so sequencing read expressed TCRB transcripts. The repertoire was sequenced with immunoSEQ multiplex PCR; TCRdb's copy has only in-frame clones and lacks some. Of about 160,000 clones detected, 9% appear once; the ten largest clones hold 0.7%. The V end was cut by 1 base, the J end by 4 bases, with 11 bases between. Per the germline V gene, CDR1 is MNHNS and CDR2 is SASEGT. This CDR3 comprises 14 residues. Sequencing used central memory CD4+ T cells from blood. The V and J genes are TRBV6-1 and TRBJ2-7; possibly TRBD2 for D (6 bases). The receptor comes from a woman aged 30 to 39 with type 1 diabetes. CDR3 region: CASSEGYRGYEQYF. The CDR3 nucleotides read TGTGCCAGCAGTGAAGGATATCGGGGGTACGAGCAGTACTTC.